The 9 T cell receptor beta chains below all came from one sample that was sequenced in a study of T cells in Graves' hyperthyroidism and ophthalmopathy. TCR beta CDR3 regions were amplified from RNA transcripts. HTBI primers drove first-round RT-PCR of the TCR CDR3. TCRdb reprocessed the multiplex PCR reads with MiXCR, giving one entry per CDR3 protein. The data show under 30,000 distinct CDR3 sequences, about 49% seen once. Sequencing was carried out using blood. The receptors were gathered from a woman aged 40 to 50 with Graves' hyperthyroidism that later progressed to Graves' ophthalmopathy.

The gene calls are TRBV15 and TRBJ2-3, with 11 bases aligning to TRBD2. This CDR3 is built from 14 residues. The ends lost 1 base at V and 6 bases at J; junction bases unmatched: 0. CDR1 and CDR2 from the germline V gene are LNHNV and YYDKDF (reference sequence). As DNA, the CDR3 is TGTGCCACCAGCAGAGGACTAGCGGGGGATACGCAGTATTTT. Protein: CATSRGLAGDTQYF.

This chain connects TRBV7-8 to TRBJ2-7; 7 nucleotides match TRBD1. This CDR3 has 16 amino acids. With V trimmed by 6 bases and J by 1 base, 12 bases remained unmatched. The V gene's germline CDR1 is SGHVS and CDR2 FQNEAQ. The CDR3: CASSSTGTVMSYEQYF. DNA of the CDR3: TGTGCCAGCAGTTCCACCGGGACAGTGATGTCCTACGAGCAGTACTTC.

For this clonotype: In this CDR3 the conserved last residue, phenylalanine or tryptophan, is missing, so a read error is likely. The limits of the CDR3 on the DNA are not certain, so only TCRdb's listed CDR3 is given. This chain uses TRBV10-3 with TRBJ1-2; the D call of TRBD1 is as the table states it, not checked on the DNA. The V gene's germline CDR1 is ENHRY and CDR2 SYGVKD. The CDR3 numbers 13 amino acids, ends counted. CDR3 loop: CAAGQEINYGYTC.

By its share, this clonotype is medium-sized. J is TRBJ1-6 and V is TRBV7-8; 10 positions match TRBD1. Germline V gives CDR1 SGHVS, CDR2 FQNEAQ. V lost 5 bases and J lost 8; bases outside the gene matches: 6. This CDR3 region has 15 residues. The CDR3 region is CASSTRTGGDSPLHF. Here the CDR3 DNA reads TGTGCCAGCAGCACTAGGACAGGGGGTGATTCACCCCTCCACTTT.

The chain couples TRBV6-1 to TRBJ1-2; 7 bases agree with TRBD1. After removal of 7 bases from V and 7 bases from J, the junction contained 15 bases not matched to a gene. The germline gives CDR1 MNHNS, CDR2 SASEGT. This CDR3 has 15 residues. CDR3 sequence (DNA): TGTGCCAGCAAAAAACCACAGGGGAACGTTCTTGGCTACACCTTC. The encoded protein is CASKKPQGNVLGYTF.

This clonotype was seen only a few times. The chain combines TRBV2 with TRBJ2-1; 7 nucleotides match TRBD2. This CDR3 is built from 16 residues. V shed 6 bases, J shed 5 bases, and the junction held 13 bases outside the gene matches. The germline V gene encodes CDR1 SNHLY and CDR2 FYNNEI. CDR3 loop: CASRGRTSRTHNEQFF. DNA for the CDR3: TGTGCCAGCAGGGGGCGGACTAGTCGGACGCACAATGAGCAGTTCTTC.

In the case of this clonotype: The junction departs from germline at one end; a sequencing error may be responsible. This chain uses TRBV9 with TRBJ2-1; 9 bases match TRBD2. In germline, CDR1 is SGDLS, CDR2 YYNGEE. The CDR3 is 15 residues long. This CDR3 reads CASSRIAGDYNGQFF. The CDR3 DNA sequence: TGTGCCAGCAGCCGGATAGCGGGAGACTACAATGGGCAGTTCTTC.

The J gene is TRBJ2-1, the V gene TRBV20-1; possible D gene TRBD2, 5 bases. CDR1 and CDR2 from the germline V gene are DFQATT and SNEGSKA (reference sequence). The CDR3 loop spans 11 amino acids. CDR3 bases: TGCAGGGCCTTGAGGGCCGATGAGCAGTTCTTC. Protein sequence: CRALRADEQFF.

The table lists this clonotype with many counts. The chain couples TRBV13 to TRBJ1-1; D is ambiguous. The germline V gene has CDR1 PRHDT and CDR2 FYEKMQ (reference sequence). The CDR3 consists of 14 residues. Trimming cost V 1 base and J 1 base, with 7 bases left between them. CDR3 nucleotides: TGTGCCAGCAGCTTAGTGGCGCAGAACACTGAAGCTTTCTTT. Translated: CASSLVAQNTEAFF.